This T cell receptor (beta chain) was retrieved from a study of T cell responses to AZD1222 COVID-19 vaccine. Study-wide results and limits: Only six or seven AZD1222 recipients were seropositive at baseline. Regions 160-218 and 743-854 dominated among vaccine-associated CD4 TCRs spanning spike. Donors in the cohort were predominantly white British and more often female, and clonal diversity was possibly underestimated.

Comments on this clone: The antigen is unknown.

This table comes from immunoSEQ multiplex PCR, and its TCRdb copy is limited to in-frame clones, with some not included. This sample has about 98,000 clones; roughly 80% occur once, and the top ten carry about a sixth. CDR3 size: 12 residues. The germline V and J ends were trimmed by 4 bases and 5 bases, with 7 bases remaining between them. The germline V gene has CDR1 KGHDR and CDR2 SFDVKD. The chain is built from TRBV24-1 and TRBJ1-2, with no clear D. Sequences were derived from peripheral blood, sampled on day 0 of AZD1222 vaccination. This TCR was recovered from an adult in good health. The DNA of the CDR3 is TGTGCCACCAGTGACCCCAATTATGGCTACACCTTC. Translating gives CATSDPNYGYTF.